Listed below are T cell receptor beta chains from one sample, sequenced in a study of blood T cell repertoires in COVID-19. Here immunoSEQ multiplex PCR was the method, and the copy in TCRdb shows in-frame clones only, minus some. The sample records approximately 190,000 clones, around 83% being singletons. The source material was peripheral blood. The source of these receptors is a woman between 40 and 50 years old with acute or convalescent COVID-19. The CDR3 runs from the conserved cysteine through the conserved F or W. The D gene is left open where the match is weak. Expanded clones get a size class; other rows say once, few or many, or leave the size out.

clone size	D gene	J gene	V gene	CDR3 DNA	CDR3 protein
.	.	TRBJ2-5	TRBV6-5	TGTGCCAGCATCAGGGAAGAGACCCAGTACTTC	CASIREETQYF
.	.	TRBJ1-1	TRBV10-3	TGTGCCATCAGTGAGCACGCCGGAGCTAACACTGAAGCTTTCTTT	CAISEHAGANTEAFF
once	TRBD1	TRBJ1-5	TRBV7-9	TGTGCCAGCAGCCCAGGACAGGGGGCTAGCAATCAGCCCCAGCATTTT	CASSPGQGASNQPQHF
.	.	TRBJ2-5	TRBV14	TGTGCCAGCAGCCCCGTCTCGTTGTTGGAGACCCAGTACTTC	CASSPVSLLETQYF
.	.	TRBJ2-7	TRBV19	TGTGCCAGTAGAGAAGGGGGACGATACGAGCAGTACTTC	CASREGGRYEQYF
.	.	TRBJ1-1	TRBV28	TGTGCCAGCATGACAGACCTTAACACTGAAGCTTTCTTT	CASMTDLNTEAFF
.	.	TRBJ2-3	TRBV9	TGTGCCAGCGGGCAGGGGCGAGGAGATACGCAGTATTTT	CASGQGRGDTQYF
.	.	TRBJ2-2	TRBV4-2	TGTGCCAGCAGCCGAGAGCCGACGGGGAACACCGGGGAGCTGTTTTTT	CASSREPTGNTGELFF
.	.	TRBJ2-7	TRBV29-1	TGCAGCGTTGATTGGGCAGGCCCCTACGAGCAGTACTTC	CSVDWAGPYEQYF
.	TRBD1	TRBJ1-5	TRBV7-3	TGTGCCAGCAGCTTCGGAGGGCCAGGGGGCCAGCCCCAGCATTTT	CASSFGGPGGQPQHF
many	.	TRBJ2-6	TRBV3-1/TRBV3-2	TGTGCCAGCAGCCAAGAAGTAATGTCGGGGACTGGGGCCAACGTCCTGACTTTC	CASSQEVMSGTGANVLTF
.	.	TRBJ2-7	TRBV29-1	TGCAGCGTCCCAGTGGGGGGGCCCTACGAGCAGTACTTC	CSVPVGGPYEQYF
.	TRBD1	TRBJ1-2	TRBV30	TGTGCCTGGAGCGGACAGGAGGACTATGGCTACACCTTC	CAWSGQEDYGYTF
.	.	TRBJ2-7	TRBV5-1	TGCGCCAGCAGCTTGAGAGGACACTACTACGAGCAGTACTTC	CASSLRGHYYEQYF
.	.	TRBJ1-1	TRBV5-4	TGTGCCAGCAGCTTCGGGGGGAACACTGAAGCTTTCTTT	CASSFGGNTEAFF
.	.	TRBJ2-1	TRBV9	TGTGCCAGCAGCGAACAGGGTGATGAGCAGTTCTTC	CASSEQGDEQFF
.	.	TRBJ2-7	TRBV2	TGTGCCAGCAGCTTCTACGAGCAGTACTTC	CASSFYEQYF
.	.	TRBJ1-2	TRBV28	TGTGCCAGCAGTTTAAGCCAGGGGCCTAACTATGGCTACACCTTC	CASSLSQGPNYGYTF
.	TRBD2	TRBJ2-1	TRBV18	TGTGCCAGCTCACCGCTACCGGGACTACCATCCCAACAGGAGCAGTTCTTC	CASSPLPGLPSQQEQFF
.	TRBD1	TRBJ2-7	TRBV5-1	TGCGCCAGCAGTGTCATGGGGACAGGACTCTACGAGCAGTACTTC	CASSVMGTGLYEQYF
few	.	TRBJ1-6	TRBV28	TGTGCCAGCAGTCCACCTATTAAAAATTCACCCCTCCACTTT	CASSPPIKNSPLHF
.	.	TRBJ2-5	TRBV7-9	TGTGCCAGCAGCTTAGTCGGAGGGACCCAGTACTTC	CASSLVGGTQYF
.	.	TRBJ1-5	TRBV3-1/TRBV3-2	TGTGCCAGCAGCCCAGACAGGCTCCAGCATTTT	CASSPDRLQHF
.	TRBD1	TRBJ2-5	TRBV10-3	TGTGCCATCAGCCAGGACAGGGGGTGGGAGACCCAGTACTTC	CAISQDRGWETQYF
.	.	TRBJ1-1	TRBV19	TGTGCCAGTAGTATAGGTACAGGATGGGACACTGAAGCTTTCTTT	CASSIGTGWDTEAFF
.	TRBD1	TRBJ1-5	TRBV6-6	TGTGCCAGCAGTCCCCAGCTAACGGGACAGGGGAGGTCGGGCAATCAGCCCCAGCATTTT	CASSPQLTGQGRSGNQPQHF
.	.	TRBJ2-1	TRBV7-2	TGTGCCAGCAGCTTATCGAGTAGCGGCTACAATGAGCAGTTCTTC	CASSLSSSGYNEQFF
.	.	TRBJ1-5	TRBV19	TGTGCCAGTAACCCCACAGGGATGGTCAATCAGCCCCAGCATTTT	CASNPTGMVNQPQHF
.	.	TRBJ1-2	TRBV28	TGTGCCAGCAGTTTCCCTTCCGCCGATCGGGGTACGGGCTACACCTTC	CASSFPSADRGTGYTF
.	TRBD1	TRBJ1-6	TRBV5-6	TGTGCCAGCAGCCTTACAGGGGTCTCCTATAATTCACCCCTCCACTTT	CASSLTGVSYNSPLHF
once	.	TRBJ2-5	TRBV30	TGTGCCTGGAAGGGCAAGGGGGACGGTTTATTCCAAGAGACCCAGTACTTC	CAWKGKGDGLFQETQYF
.	TRBD2	TRBJ2-7	TRBV6-1	TGTGCCAGCAGTTATGAGCGGGACTACGAGCAGTACTTC	CASSYERDYEQYF
.	.	TRBJ1-2	TRBV28	TGTGCCAGCAGGTTCACAGCCGTAGCTAACTATGGCTACACCTTC	CASRFTAVANYGYTF
.	TRBD1	TRBJ1-5	TRBV6-5	TGTGCCAGCAGCCGTCAGGGGGGCAATCAGCCCCAGCATTTT	CASSRQGGNQPQHF
few	.	TRBJ1-2	TRBV9	TGTGCCAGCAGCGTAAGCGCGGGGTTAGATGGCTACACCTTC	CASSVSAGLDGYTF